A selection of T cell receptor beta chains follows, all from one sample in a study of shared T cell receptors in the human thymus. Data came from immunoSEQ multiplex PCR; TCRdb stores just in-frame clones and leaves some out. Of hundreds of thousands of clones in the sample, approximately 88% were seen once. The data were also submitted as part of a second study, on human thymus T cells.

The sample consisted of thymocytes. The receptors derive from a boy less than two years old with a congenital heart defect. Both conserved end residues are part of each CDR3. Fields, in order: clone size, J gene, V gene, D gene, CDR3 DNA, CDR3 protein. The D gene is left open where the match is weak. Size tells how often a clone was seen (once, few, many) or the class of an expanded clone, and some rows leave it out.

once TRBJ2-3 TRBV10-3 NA TGTGCCATCAGCCCCAATCTGACTCCAGATACGCAGTATTTT CAISPNLTPDTQYF
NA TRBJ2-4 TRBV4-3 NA TGCGCCAGCAGCCAAGGGCGGGCAGAGGGAGCCAAAAACATTCAGTACTTC CASSQGRAEGAKNIQYF
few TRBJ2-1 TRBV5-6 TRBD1 TGTGCCAGCAGCTTGGCCACAGGGGGCGATTGCAATGAGCAGTTCTTC CASSLATGGDCNEQFF
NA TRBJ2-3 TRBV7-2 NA TGTGCCAGCAGCCCCCCCGGGGACACAGATACGCAGTATTTT CASSPPGDTDTQYF
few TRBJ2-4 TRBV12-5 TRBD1 TGTGCTAGTGGTTTGGAGACAGGGGGCCTAGCCAAAAACATTCAGTACTTC CASGLETGGLAKNIQYF
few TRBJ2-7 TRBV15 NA TGTGCCACCCGGGGTCGGTACGAGCAGTACTTC CATRGRYEQYF
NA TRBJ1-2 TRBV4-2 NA TGTGCCAGCAGCCCCCTGCCCGATCCACCCCCCTACGGCTATGGCTACACCTTC CASSPLPDPPPYGYGYTF
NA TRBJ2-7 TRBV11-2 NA TGTGCCAGCAGCCCAACGCCCTGGCGGGACCTCCTGCAGTACTTC CASSPTPWRDLLQYF
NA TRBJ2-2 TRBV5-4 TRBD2 TGTGCCAGCAGCGGCGGACTAGCGGCGATGACCGGGGAGCTGTTTTTT CASSGGLAAMTGELFF
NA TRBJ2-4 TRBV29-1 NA TGCAGCGTTGAGGTTAGGGGGGGGGCCAAAAACATTCAGTACTTC CSVEVRGGAKNIQYF
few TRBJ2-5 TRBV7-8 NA TGTGCCAGCAGCTTACACGGTCGGCTTGCGGGGAAAGAGACCCAGTACTTC CASSLHGRLAGKETQYF
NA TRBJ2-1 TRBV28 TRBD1 TGTGCCAGCAGCCCCGGGACAGGGACCTGCAATGAGCAGTTCTTC CASSPGTGTCNEQFF
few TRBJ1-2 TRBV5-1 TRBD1 TGCGCCAGCAGCTTCAGGGGGGGCTACACCTTC CASSFRGGYTF
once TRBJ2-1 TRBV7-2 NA TGTGCCAGCAGCTTTCCGGGACACAAGGCAATGGGACACAATGAGCAGTTCTTC CASSFPGHKAMGHNEQFF
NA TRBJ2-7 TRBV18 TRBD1 TGTGCCAGCTCACCACAGGGGGCACCCTCCTACGAGCAGTACTTC CASSPQGAPSYEQYF
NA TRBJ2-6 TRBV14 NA TGTGCCAGCAGAGGAGAGGTGGACTCTGGGGCCAACGTCCTGACTTTC CASRGEVDSGANVLTF